This is a list of T cell receptor beta chains from one sample in a study of long-term antiretroviral therapy in people with HIV. The table came from immunoSEQ multiplex PCR; TCRdb's copy has only in-frame clones and leaves some out. The sample holds more than 35,000 clones, 90% to 95% seen once. Sequencing was performed on unsorted PBMCs, taken 4.1 years after starting antiretroviral therapy. Receptor source: a woman aged 50 to 60 with HIV. CDR3s include the opening cysteine and the closing phenylalanine or tryptophan. A D gene is named only where the DNA matches it firmly. For some rows the clone size is stated as once, few or many, or as a class when expanded; others skip it.

J gene: TRBJ1-5; D gene: TRBD1; clone size: .; V gene: TRBV30; CDR3 protein: CAWSASGTGNQPQHF; CDR3 DNA: TGTGCCTGGAGTGCATCCGGGACAGGTAATCAGCCCCAGCATTTT
J gene: TRBJ1-2; D gene: .; clone size: .; V gene: TRBV4-1; CDR3 protein: CASSQGGGGEYGYTF; CDR3 DNA: TGCGCCAGCAGCCAAGGTGGGGGGGGTGAATATGGCTACACCTTC
J gene: TRBJ1-3; D gene: .; clone size: .; V gene: TRBV4-3; CDR3 protein: CASSQDTGPGNTIYF; CDR3 DNA: TGCGCCAGCAGCCAAGATACAGGGCCGGGAAACACCATATATTTT
J gene: TRBJ1-1; D gene: TRBD1; clone size: .; V gene: TRBV7-9; CDR3 protein: CASSPTGLEAFF; CDR3 DNA: TGTGCCAGCAGCCCGACAGGGCTTGAAGCTTTCTTT
J gene: TRBJ2-1; D gene: TRBD2; clone size: .; V gene: TRBV2; CDR3 protein: CASGGGSTYNEQFF; CDR3 DNA: TGTGCCAGCGGGGGGGGGAGCACCTACAATGAGCAGTTCTTC
J gene: TRBJ2-5; D gene: TRBD1; clone size: .; V gene: TRBV28; CDR3 protein: CASSLGDRARETQYF; CDR3 DNA: TGTGCCAGCAGTTTAGGGGACAGGGCAAGGGAGACCCAGTACTTC
J gene: TRBJ2-5; D gene: .; clone size: .; V gene: TRBV7-8; CDR3 protein: CASSPGLRGGQETQYF; CDR3 DNA: TGTGCCAGCAGCCCAGGGCTAAGGGGGGGCCAAGAGACCCAGTACTTC
J gene: TRBJ1-1; D gene: .; clone size: .; V gene: TRBV29-1; CDR3 protein: CSVGPGAYTEAFF; CDR3 DNA: TGCAGCGTTGGGCCAGGGGCGTACACTGAAGCTTTCTTT
J gene: TRBJ2-7; D gene: .; clone size: .; V gene: TRBV6-5; CDR3 protein: CASREGGSASYEQYF; CDR3 DNA: TGTGCCAGCAGGGAGGGTGGCTCGGCCTCCTACGAGCAGTACTTC
J gene: TRBJ2-7; D gene: .; clone size: few; V gene: TRBV21-1; CDR3 protein: CANSGRFYEQYF; CDR3 DNA: TGTGCCAACTCGGGACGGTTCTACGAGCAGTACTTC
J gene: TRBJ2-2; D gene: TRBD1; clone size: .; V gene: TRBV5-4; CDR3 protein: CASSRQGTTGELFF; CDR3 DNA: TGTGCCAGCAGCCGACAGGGGACCACCGGGGAGCTGTTTTTT
J gene: TRBJ1-6; D gene: TRBD1; clone size: medium-sized; V gene: TRBV7-9; CDR3 protein: CASSSHNKQGASSPLHF; CDR3 DNA: TGTGCCAGCAGCTCTCACAATAAACAGGGGGCTTCTTCACCCCTCCACTTT
J gene: TRBJ2-2; D gene: .; clone size: once; V gene: TRBV7-3; CDR3 protein: CASKVGSNTGELFF; CDR3 DNA: TGTGCCAGCAAAGTCGGGTCTAACACCGGGGAGCTGTTTTTT
J gene: TRBJ2-7; D gene: TRBD2; clone size: .; V gene: TRBV5-1; CDR3 protein: CASSQRLAGTYEQYF; CDR3 DNA: TGCGCCAGCAGCCAGCGACTAGCGGGGACCTACGAGCAGTACTTC
J gene: TRBJ1-1; D gene: .; clone size: .; V gene: TRBV6-1; CDR3 protein: CASSLGGIREAFF; CDR3 DNA: TGTGCCAGCAGCTTAGGGGGGATCAGGGAAGCTTTCTTT
J gene: TRBJ2-5; D gene: .; clone size: .; V gene: TRBV7-2; CDR3 protein: CASSLAQGGQETQYF; CDR3 DNA: TGTGCCAGCAGCTTAGCGCAGGGGGGACAAGAGACCCAGTACTTC
J gene: TRBJ1-3; D gene: .; clone size: .; V gene: TRBV2; CDR3 protein: CASSVSPPGGGNTIYF; CDR3 DNA: TGTGCCAGCAGTGTTAGCCCACCGGGGGGTGGAAACACCATATATTTT
J gene: TRBJ2-7; D gene: .; clone size: .; V gene: TRBV30; CDR3 protein: CAWSVRGILVGNSHSYEQYF; CDR3 DNA: TGTGCCTGGAGTGTAAGGGGGATATTAGTCGGGAACAGCCACTCCTACGAGCAGTACTTC
J gene: TRBJ2-3; D gene: .; clone size: .; V gene: TRBV7-2; CDR3 protein: CASSPQHGTDTQYF; CDR3 DNA: TGTGCCAGCAGCCCTCAGCACGGCACAGATACGCAGTATTTT
J gene: TRBJ2-5; D gene: TRBD2; clone size: .; V gene: TRBV11-2; CDR3 protein: CASSLAWTSRKKETQYF; CDR3 DNA: TGTGCCAGCAGCTTAGCCTGGACTAGCCGGAAGAAGGAGACCCAGTACTTC
J gene: TRBJ1-2; D gene: TRBD1; clone size: few; V gene: TRBV6-1; CDR3 protein: CASRSGTGPYGYTF; CDR3 DNA: TGTGCCAGCAGGTCCGGGACAGGACCTTATGGCTACACCTTC
J gene: TRBJ1-2; D gene: .; clone size: .; V gene: TRBV7-2; CDR3 protein: CASSLDPGWGYGYTF; CDR3 DNA: TGTGCCAGCAGCTTAGACCCGGGATGGGGCTATGGCTACACCTTC
J gene: TRBJ1-1; D gene: TRBD1; clone size: .; V gene: TRBV5-4; CDR3 protein: CASSRSDRGTEAFF; CDR3 DNA: TGTGCCAGCAGCCGCTCGGACAGGGGCACTGAAGCTTTCTTT
J gene: TRBJ1-6; D gene: .; clone size: .; V gene: TRBV7-3; CDR3 protein: CASSLYRGPDSPLHF; CDR3 DNA: TGTGCCAGCAGCTTATATAGGGGCCCCGATTCACCCCTCCACTTT
J gene: TRBJ2-3; D gene: TRBD2; clone size: .; V gene: TRBV7-2; CDR3 protein: CASSLRLAGGRRDTQYF; CDR3 DNA: TGTGCCAGCAGCTTACGGCTAGCGGGGGGCCGTAGAGATACGCAGTATTTT
J gene: TRBJ2-3; D gene: .; clone size: .; V gene: TRBV29-1; CDR3 protein: CSVEANKDTQYF; CDR3 DNA: TGCAGCGTTGAAGCGAATAAGGATACGCAGTATTTT
J gene: TRBJ2-5; D gene: TRBD1; clone size: .; V gene: TRBV6-5; CDR3 protein: CASSYSGTVQETQYF; CDR3 DNA: TGTGCCAGCAGTTACTCTGGGACAGTCCAAGAGACCCAGTACTTC
J gene: TRBJ1-1; D gene: .; clone size: .; V gene: TRBV5-4; CDR3 protein: CASSRGLGGTMNTEAFF; CDR3 DNA: TGTGCCAGCAGCCGGGGCCTGGGGGGGACTATGAACACTGAAGCTTTCTTT
J gene: TRBJ2-1; D gene: .; clone size: .; V gene: TRBV7-3; CDR3 protein: CASSLVLSYNEQFF; CDR3 DNA: TGTGCCAGCAGCTTGGTTCTATCCTACAATGAGCAGTTCTTC
J gene: TRBJ2-1; D gene: TRBD2; clone size: .; V gene: TRBV2; CDR3 protein: CAGTSGGPVNEQFF; CDR3 DNA: TGTGCCGGGACTAGCGGGGGACCGGTGAATGAGCAGTTCTTC
J gene: TRBJ2-3; D gene: TRBD2; clone size: .; V gene: TRBV4-1; CDR3 protein: CASSQDLGGADTQYF; CDR3 DNA: TGCGCCAGCAGCCAAGACCTCGGGGGGGCAGATACGCAGTATTTT
J gene: TRBJ1-4; D gene: .; clone size: .; V gene: TRBV7-9; CDR3 protein: CASSDRGVHEKLFF; CDR3 DNA: TGTGCCAGCAGCGATCGGGGGGTACATGAAAAACTGTTTTTT
J gene: TRBJ1-6; D gene: .; clone size: .; V gene: TRBV6-1; CDR3 protein: CASSDPGPLHF; CDR3 DNA: TGTGCCAGCAGTGACCCGGGACCCCTCCACTTT
J gene: TRBJ1-2; D gene: .; clone size: once; V gene: TRBV7-9; CDR3 protein: CASSLPGQGTQVVYGYTF; CDR3 DNA: TGTGCCAGCAGCTTACCGGGGCAGGGGACGCAGGTCGTCTATGGCTACACCTTC
J gene: TRBJ2-2; D gene: .; clone size: .; V gene: TRBV6-5; CDR3 protein: CASRDTGELFF; CDR3 DNA: TGTGCCAGCAGGGATACCGGGGAGCTGTTTTTT
J gene: TRBJ2-7; D gene: TRBD1; clone size: .; V gene: TRBV27; CDR3 protein: CASSLTTGISGEQYF; CDR3 DNA: TGTGCCAGCAGTTTAACGACAGGGATATCAGGCGAGCAGTACTTC
J gene: TRBJ2-2; D gene: .; clone size: once; V gene: TRBV11-3; CDR3 protein: CASSLEPGLTPGELFF; CDR3 DNA: TGTGCCAGCAGCTTAGAGCCCGGACTTACGCCCGGGGAGCTGTTTTTT
J gene: TRBJ2-7; D gene: TRBD1; clone size: .; V gene: TRBV19; CDR3 protein: CASSPSGQATYEQYF; CDR3 DNA: TGTGCCAGTAGTCCCTCTGGACAGGCCACCTACGAGCAGTACTTC
J gene: TRBJ2-5; D gene: .; clone size: .; V gene: TRBV5-1; CDR3 protein: CASSLQDGETQYF; CDR3 DNA: TGCGCCAGCAGCTTACAGGACGGGGAGACCCAGTACTTC
J gene: TRBJ1-1; D gene: TRBD1; clone size: .; V gene: TRBV27; CDR3 protein: CASRLTGGNTEAFF; CDR3 DNA: TGTGCCAGCAGATTGACAGGGGGGAACACTGAAGCTTTCTTT
J gene: TRBJ2-5; D gene: .; clone size: .; V gene: TRBV2; CDR3 protein: CASSEAQGTQYF; CDR3 DNA: TGTGCCAGCAGTGAAGCGCAAGGGACCCAGTACTTC
J gene: TRBJ1-5; D gene: TRBD1; clone size: .; V gene: TRBV7-2; CDR3 protein: CASSLAGGDQPQHF; CDR3 DNA: TGTGCCAGCAGCTTAGCAGGGGGCGACCAGCCCCAGCATTTT